This paragraph covers one T cell receptor beta chain sequence. TCRdb keeps only in-frame clones here, not all; method: immunoSEQ multiplex PCR. This sample yields fewer than 45,000 clones, of which more than 70% are seen a single time; approximately 6.3% belongs to the top ten. This entry is derived from a study of T cell changes during pregnancy in multiple sclerosis. The V end lost 6 bases, the J end lost 8 bases, and 23 bases lay between the germline ends. Germline V lookup: CDR1 MNHEY, CDR2 SMNVEV (reference sequence). The CDR3 length is 17 residues. The sample here was CD8+ T cells from peripheral blood mononuclear cells, taken after pregnancy. The origin of this receptor is a female donor in good health, enrolled as a control in a pregnancy study. The chain recombines TRBV27 with TRBJ1-6, with D perhaps matching TRBD1 (5 bases). The CDR3 is CASSPVPRDYSDSPLHF. DNA for the CDR3: TGTGCCAGCAGCCCTGTCCCCCGGGACTACTCGGATTCACCCCTCCACTTT.